The 32 T cell receptor beta chains presented below share a single source sample, sequenced in a study of cytomegalovirus exposure and HLA in healthy donors. Clones were read by immunoSEQ multiplex PCR, and TCRdb kept only the in-frame ones, dropping some. Of 100,000 to 150,000 clones in the sample, 85% to 90% were seen once. Sequencing was done on a sample of PBMCs. These receptors were obtained from a woman aged 18-29 years in good health and CMV-seronegative.

This chain's CDR3 is CAWNRGLTEAFF. CDR3 coding DNA: TGTGCCTGGAACAGGGGGCTCACTGAAGCTTTCTTT. V and J are TRBV30 and TRBJ1-1, with TRBD1 matching over 9 bases. This CDR3 spans 12 amino acids. V was pared by 4 bases and J by 4 bases, with 1 base of the junction left unmatched. CDR1 and CDR2 from the germline V gene are GTSNPN and SVGIG (reference sequence).

This chain connects TRBV2 to TRBJ2-4; tentative D call: TRBD2 (6 bases). In germline, CDR1 is SNHLY, CDR2 FYNNEI. The V gene lost 5 bases and the J gene lost 0 bases, with 17 bases spanning the gap. The CDR3 contains 17 residues. CDR3 in amino acids: CASSLRGIELAKNIQYF. The CDR3 nucleotides are TGTGCCAGCAGTCTCCGGGGGATCGAGTTAGCCAAAAACATTCAGTACTTC.

The CDR3 bases are TGTGCCAGCAGCTTAGATGGTAGCGGGTACACAGATACGCAGTATTTT. Protein product: CASSLDGSGYTDTQYF. V is TRBV13 and J is TRBJ2-3; 7 bases line up with TRBD2. V shed 1 base and J 2 bases; nucleotides not matched to a gene: 6. Germline CDR1 is PRHDT and CDR2 is FYEKMQ (reference sequence). CDR3 length: 16 residues.

CDR3 sequence (DNA): TGCGCCAGCAGCCCGCTGACAGAAGAGACCCAGTACTTC. The encoded protein is CASSPLTEETQYF. The chain links TRBV5-1 to TRBJ2-5, with a possible D match to TRBD1 (5 bases). This CDR3 has 13 amino acids. The V end lost 4 bases, the J end lost 3 bases, and 10 bases lay between the germline ends. CDR1 and CDR2 from the germline V gene are SGHRS and YFSETQ.

The chain employs TRBV27 and TRBJ2-1; D is undetermined. The CDR3 extends over 12 amino acids. CDR1 is MNHEY and CDR2 is SMNVEV in the germline V gene (reference sequence). Trimming took 3 bases from V and 10 from J, leaving 10 bases between them. For the CDR3, the DNA is TGTGCCAGCAGTTTTAACGGCGGCGAGCAGTTCTTC. This gives the protein CASSFNGGEQFF.

V gene TRBV19 combines with J gene TRBJ1-2; D is perhaps TRBD1 (5 bases). Germline V lookup: CDR1 LNHDA, CDR2 SQIVND (reference sequence). V was clipped by 3 bases and J by 5 bases, with 13 bases between them. The CDR3 length is 14 residues. The CDR3 reads CASSIKPRQYGYTF. For the CDR3, the DNA is TGTGCCAGTAGTATTAAGCCCAGACAGTATGGCTACACCTTC.

The V and J genes are TRBV6-1 and TRBJ2-7, with D unclear. The CDR3 extends over 12 amino acids. With 3 bases removed from V and 3 bases from J, the gap between germline ends came to 6 bases. CDR1 and CDR2 from the germline V gene are MNHNS and SASEGT. Written as DNA, the CDR3 is TGTGCCAGCAGTGAGCGGAACTACGAGCAGTACTTC. Encoded protein: CASSERNYEQYF.

CDR3 region: CASSLGRQNEKLFF. CDR3 in DNA: TGTGCCAGCAGCTTGGGCAGGCAAAATGAAAAACTGTTTTTT. V is TRBV7-8 and J is TRBJ1-4; D gene unclear. The CDR3 covers 14 residues. From germline, CDR1 is SGHVS and CDR2 FQNEAQ. V lost 3 bases and J lost 5, with 10 bases in between.

The CDR3: CATSRTSGRTDNEQFF. CDR3 DNA sequence: TGTGCCACCAGCAGAACTAGCGGGAGAACAGACAATGAGCAGTTCTTC. The chain combines TRBV15 with TRBJ2-1, with TRBD2 identical over 11 bases. V shed 2 bases, J shed 5 bases, and the junction held 5 bases outside the gene matches. The CDR3 sequence is 16 residues long. Germline CDR1 LNHNV, CDR2 YYDKDF (reference sequence).

This chain joins TRBV30 and TRBJ2-5; 7 bases agree with TRBD2. The V segment lost 0 bases and the J segment 5 bases; nucleotides outside the gene matches: 6. CDR1 and CDR2 from the germline V gene are GTSNPN and SVGIG (reference sequence). This CDR3 is built from 14 residues. CDR3: CAWSVGWGGETQYF. The CDR3 coding sequence is TGTGCCTGGAGTGTGGGCTGGGGGGGGGAGACCCAGTACTTC.

The rearrangement joins TRBV5-1 to TRBJ2-7; a weak D match, TRBD2 (6 bases). This CDR3 region has 15 residues. Trimming cost V 4 bases and J 1 base, with 15 bases left between them. The germline V gene encodes CDR1 SGHRS and CDR2 YFSETQ. The CDR3 here is CASSLDRDFSYEQYF. CDR3 nucleotide sequence: TGCGCCAGCAGCCTAGACCGGGACTTTTCCTACGAGCAGTACTTC.

The rearrangement links TRBV10-3 to TRBJ2-1; 8 bases align to TRBD1. The CDR3 loop spans 13 amino acids. After removal of 6 bases from V and 4 bases from J, the junction contained 2 bases not matched to a gene. CDR1 and CDR2 from the germline V gene are ENHRY and SYGVKD. CDR3 bases: TGTGCCATCAGCGGACAGGGTTACAATGAGCAGTTCTTC. Its protein product is CAISGQGYNEQFF.

The gene calls are TRBV28 and TRBJ2-2; tentative D call: TRBD1 (6 bases). This CDR3 has 19 residues. The V end lost 6 bases, the J end lost 1 base, and 24 bases lay between the germline ends. Germline CDR1 reads MDHEN; CDR2 reads SYDVKM. The CDR3 is CASRQTTAGTRVNTGELFF. The CDR3, as DNA: TGTGCCAGCAGACAAACTACCGCCGGGACAAGGGTGAACACCGGGGAGCTGTTTTTT.

The chain uses TRBV4-2 and TRBJ2-5; 11 bases align to TRBD1. The germline V gene encodes CDR1 LGHNA and CDR2 YNFKEQ. V was clipped by 1 base and J by 4 bases; unmatched bases: 5. The CDR3 spans 16 residues. The CDR3 DNA reads as TGTGCCAGCAGCCAAGGTCGGACAGGGGGCGGAGAGACCCAGTACTTC. It encodes CASSQGRTGGGETQYF.

This clone has just a few counts. The gene calls are TRBV29-1 and TRBJ2-3, with 8 nucleotides matching TRBD1. The germline V gene has CDR1 SQVTM and CDR2 ANQGSEA. CDR3 length equals 14 residues. V trimming: 1 base; J trimming: 3 bases; junction bases outside the gene matches: 3. The CDR3 reads CSVEAGQGTDTQYF. CDR3 in DNA: TGCAGCGTTGAAGCCGGACAGGGAACAGATACGCAGTATTTT.

This clone is a singleton in its sample. CDR3 sequence (DNA): TGTGCCAGCAATCTAGGGGGTCAGGGAGTCAACGGCTACACCTTC. This encodes CASNLGGQGVNGYTF. The rearrangement links TRBV7-9 to TRBJ1-2; TRBD1 might be the D (6 bases). CDR1 and CDR2 from the germline V gene are SEHNR and FQNEAQ (reference sequence). The CDR3 consists of 15 residues. Trimming cost V 7 bases and J 8 bases, with 23 bases left between them.

The chain is built from TRBV5-8 and TRBJ2-7; a weak D match, TRBD2 (8 bases). With 5 bases removed from V and 2 bases from J, the gap between germline ends came to 17 bases. The CDR3 has 15 residues. Germline values: CDR1 SGHTS, CDR2 YDEGEE. The CDR3 nucleotides are TGTGCCAGCAGAGACGGGAGGGGGCCTCCCTACGAGCAGTACTTC. Its translation is CASRDGRGPPYEQYF.

The rearrangement links TRBV19 to TRBJ2-3; TRBD2 agrees at 11 bases. V lost 7 bases and J lost 5; bases outside the gene matches: 11. Germline V CDR1 and CDR2: LNHDA, SQIVND (reference sequence). The CDR3 sequence is 16 residues long. Here the CDR3 DNA reads TGTGCCAGTAACACACTAGCGGGAGAATTAGGAGATACGCAGTATTTT. This codes for CASNTLAGELGDTQYF.

The chain links TRBV10-1 to TRBJ2-3; 8 bases fit TRBD2. CDR3 size: 12 residues. The V and J ends lost 4 bases and 6 bases, in that order; junction bases with no gene match: 0. Per germline, CDR1 WNHNN and CDR2 SYGVQD (reference sequence). CDR3 in DNA: TGCGCCAGCAGTGCGGGAGGGGATACGCAGTATTTT. Its protein product is CASSAGGDTQYF.

The gene calls are TRBV4-2 and TRBJ2-1; D perhaps matches TRBD2 (6 bases). The germline gives CDR1 LGHNA, CDR2 YNFKEQ. V was pared by 1 base and J by 9 bases, with 22 bases between. The CDR3 runs 17 residues. This CDR3 is CASSQGVAVGKGIEQFF. Written as DNA, the CDR3 is TGTGCCAGCAGCCAAGGGGTAGCGGTAGGGAAGGGGATTGAGCAGTTCTTC.

CDR3 in DNA: TGTGCCAGCAGCCCTGGGGACAGGGGTTGGGGTCAGCCCCAGCATTTT. The encoded protein is CASSPGDRGWGQPQHF. The chain carries TRBV5-5 and TRBJ1-5; TRBD1 agrees at 10 bases. Germline V gene lookup returns CDR1 SGHKS and CDR2 YYEKEE (reference sequence). This CDR3 is 16 amino acids long. Germline trimming cut 4 bases from V and 6 bases from J; bases unmatched to any gene: 10.

This chain links TRBV6-6 with TRBJ2-7, with D perhaps matching TRBD2 (6 bases). This CDR3 is 13 amino acids long. CDR1 MNHNY and CDR2 SVGAGI come from the germline V gene (reference sequence). Between the trimmed V and J ends, which lost 7 bases and 3 bases, there was a span of 13 bases. The CDR3 nucleotides read TGTGCCAGCACCCTGGGACTCGTCTACGAGCAGTACTTC. Amino acids: CASTLGLVYEQYF.

The gene calls are TRBV9 and TRBJ1-3; TRBD1 aligns across 7 bases. This CDR3 has 17 residues. Unmatched junction bases numbered 12, after V lost 4 bases and J lost 2 bases. The germline V gene has CDR1 SGDLS and CDR2 YYNGEE. The CDR3 DNA reads as TGTGCCAGCAGCCCCCACCGACAGGGTATCACTGGAAACACCATATATTTT. Translated, it gives CASSPHRQGITGNTIYF.

This rearrangement joins TRBV28 to TRBJ2-2; 8 positions agree with TRBD2. This CDR3 has 15 amino acids. Germline values: CDR1 MDHEN, CDR2 SYDVKM. The ends lost 8 bases at V and 1 base at J; junction bases unmatched: 6. CDR3 DNA: TGTGCCAGCCAAGAAAGCGGGAGGAACACCGGGGAGCTGTTTTTT. This encodes CASQESGRNTGELFF.

The J gene is TRBJ2-2, the V gene TRBV5-1; a weak D match, TRBD2 (6 bases). The V end was cut by 3 bases, the J end by 0 bases, with 9 bases between. From germline, CDR1 is SGHRS and CDR2 YFSETQ. CDR3 length: 15 amino acids. CDR3: CASSSGLANTGELFF. CDR3 nucleotide sequence: TGCGCCAGCAGCTCGGGACTTGCGAACACCGGGGAGCTGTTTTTT.

This clone came up once. The J gene is TRBJ1-6, the V gene TRBV6-1; TRBD1 aligns across 10 bases. The CDR3 totals 19 residues. In germline, CDR1 is MNHNS, CDR2 SASEGT. V lost 2 bases, J lost 5 bases, and 12 bases stayed unmatched. In nucleotides, the CDR3 is TGTGCCAGCAGTGAAAGGGGGGACAGGGGACGTTTCAATAATTCACCCCTCCACTTT. This codes for CASSERGDRGRFNNSPLHF.

V gene TRBV7-9 combines with J gene TRBJ1-2; D uncertain. Trimming cost V 4 bases and J 7 bases, with 10 bases left between them. The length of the CDR3 is 12 residues. CDR1 and CDR2 from the germline V gene are SEHNR and FQNEAQ (reference sequence). The CDR3 region has the DNA TGTGCCAGCAGCTATGAACGGGGTGGCTACACCTTC. Amino acid sequence: CASSYERGGYTF.

V gene TRBV6-6 combines with J gene TRBJ2-1; D may be TRBD1 (6 bases). CDR3 length: 16 residues. CDR1 and CDR2 (germline): MNHNY, SVGAGI (reference sequence). The V end lost 6 bases, the J end lost 5 bases, and 20 bases lay between the germline ends. The CDR3 here is CASRDRWQGTHNEQFF. In DNA form, the CDR3 reads TGTGCCAGCAGGGACCGGTGGCAGGGGACCCACAATGAGCAGTTCTTC.

The chain carries TRBV27 and TRBJ2-3, with TRBD2 as a possible D gene (6 bases). V was trimmed by 7 bases and J by 7 bases, leaving 15 bases between them. This CDR3 contains 13 residues. Germline values: CDR1 MNHEY, CDR2 SMNVEV (reference sequence). In nucleotides, the CDR3 is TGTGCCAGCATGATGGCGGGGTTAAATACGCAGTATTTT. Translation: CASMMAGLNTQYF.

The V and J genes are TRBV6-1 and TRBJ1-1, with a weak D call TRBD1 (6 bases). CDR1 and CDR2 from the germline V gene are MNHNS and SASEGT. The CDR3 extends over 16 amino acids. Trimming removed 1 base at V and 6 bases at J, with 18 bases between. The CDR3 nucleotides read TGTGCCAGCAGTGAAGATTCGCGGCACAGGGTGGCTGAAGCTTTCTTT. Protein sequence: CASSEDSRHRVAEAFF.

The table lists this clone with a few counts. The chain recombines TRBV4-1 with TRBJ1-5, with a possible D match to TRBD1 (5 bases). Germline values: CDR1 MGHRA, CDR2 YSYEKL. Trimming shortened V by 0 bases and J by 4 bases, and 13 bases separated the two germline ends. This CDR3 has 16 amino acids. The CDR3 nucleotides read TGCGCCAGCAGCCAAGATGTCGGGGGAGGAAATCAGCCCCAGCATTTT. This gives the protein CASSQDVGGGNQPQHF.

V is TRBV5-1 and J is TRBJ1-5, with 7 positions matching TRBD1. The CDR3 loop spans 16 amino acids. Germline V lookup: CDR1 SGHRS, CDR2 YFSETQ. The trim removed 3 bases at V and 6 bases at J, leaving 12 bases unmatched. The CDR3 loop reads CASSSGPGQRGQPQHF. The CDR3 DNA sequence: TGCGCCAGCAGCTCTGGACCGGGACAGAGAGGTCAGCCCCAGCATTTT.